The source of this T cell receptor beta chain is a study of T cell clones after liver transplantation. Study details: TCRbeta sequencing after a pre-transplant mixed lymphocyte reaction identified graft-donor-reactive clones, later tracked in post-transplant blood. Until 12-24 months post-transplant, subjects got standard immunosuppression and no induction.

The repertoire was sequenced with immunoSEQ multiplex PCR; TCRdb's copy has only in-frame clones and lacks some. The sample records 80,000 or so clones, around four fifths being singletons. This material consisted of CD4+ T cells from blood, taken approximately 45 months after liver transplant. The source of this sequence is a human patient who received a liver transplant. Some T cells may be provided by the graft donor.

CDR3 region: CASSGSYEQYF. The CDR3 DNA reads as TGTGCCAGTAGTGGCTCCTACGAGCAGTACTTC. This sequence joins TRBV19 and TRBJ2-5; no definite D call. The J call may be wrong; the DNA end is better matched by TRBJ2-7. The V gene's germline CDR1 is LNHDA and CDR2 SQIVND (reference sequence). The CDR3 is made up of 11 amino acids.